Included here is one T cell receptor beta chain sequence, with context. Its antigen is as yet unknown. Total RNA extracted from each sample amounted to at least 5 micrograms. These data come from a study of blood T cells in healthy people across ages. V gave up 2 bases and J gave up 5 bases, with 11 bases separating them. Germline V CDR1 and CDR2: GTSNPN, SVGIG (reference sequence). The CDR3 contains 13 residues. Primers used in a second PCR of about 7 to 12 cycles were a sample-barcoded 5' primer and a J-beta primer mix. Each CDR3 protein is one row after TCRdb ran MiXCR on the 5' RACE reads. Of around 520,000 distinct CDR3 sequences detected, around a quarter appear once; the ten largest clones hold approximately 3.6%. Notes on the study in general: Researchers judged that diversity estimates from one million T cells fell short of true values. Unsorted PBMC material precluded a definitive naive versus antigen-experienced comparison.

The same data also contributed to another study, on T cells of mothers and their children. That source adds: Input to cDNA synthesis comprised all extracted RNA, at a ratio of around 1.6 ug per 15 ul.

The chain joins TRBV30 to TRBJ2-3, with D perhaps TRBD1 (5 bases). The receptor comes from a boy aged 2 to 10 in good health. Sequenced sample: blood. CDR3 amino acids: CAWSRQGKDTQYF. The CDR3 region has the DNA TGTGCCTGGAGTAGGCAGGGTAAAGATACGCAGTATTTT. Full variable domain (rest looked up from reference TRBV30 and TRBJ2-3): SQTIHQWPATLVQPVGSPLSLECTVEGTSNPNLYWYRQAAGRGLQLLFYSVGIGQISSEVPQNLSASRPQDRQFILSSKKLLLSDSGFYLCAWSRQGKDTQYFGPGTRLTVL.